A single sample is the source of the 24 T cell receptor beta chains below, sequenced in a study of T cell repertoires in cytomegalovirus infection (dated by TCRdb to between 2018 and 2021). These receptors are not linked to any known antigen. The sequencer listed for this sample is Illumina HiSeq 1500. Clones were called with MiXCR by TCRdb after fastp trimmed the public reads at Q25, and only in-frame beta chains were retained. Rows with one shared CDR3 protein collapse into an entry with the most common genes and DNA. The sample table contains about 140,000 distinct CDR3 sequences; only one count was recorded for 32% of them. Together, the top ten hold 52% of the sample. Sample treatment or condition, as interpreted from the label and publication: in vitro stimulation with specific CMV peptide epitopes to enrich CMV-specific T cells. The specimen was CD8+ T cells from cultured PBMCs, collected from culture after CMV antigen stimulation. Receptors originate from a human donor in good health (CMV status not recorded). Some clones in this sample may be carry-over from other donors' samples.

Many counts were recorded for this clonotype. The V gene is TRBV7-8, the J gene TRBJ1-1, with D unresolved. The CDR3 consists of 15 residues. The V gene's germline CDR1 is SGHVS and CDR2 FQNEAQ. V was clipped by 4 bases and J by 5 bases, with 17 bases between them. The CDR3 DNA follows: TGTGCCAGCAGCTCAAAACGGGCCTCGTGGACTGAAGCTTTCTTT. Amino acid sequence: CASSSKRASWTEAFF.

The chain joins TRBV27 to TRBJ2-1; D is uncertain. V shed 4 bases and J shed 11 bases, with 12 bases lying between them. Germline values: CDR1 MNHEY, CDR2 SMNVEV (reference sequence). This CDR3 comprises 12 residues. The CDR3 DNA sequence: TGTGCCAGCAGTTCCCCGTTGGCTCAGCAGTTCTTC. Translation: CASSSPLAQQFF.

As concerns this clonotype: At one end, the junction sequence differs from germline, possibly due to a read error. V is TRBV4-1 and J is TRBJ2-3; maybe TRBD2 (7 bases). The germline gives CDR1 MGHRA, CDR2 YSYEKL. The length of the CDR3 is 14 residues. CDR3 coding DNA: TGTGCCAGCGGCCAAGGGGGGGCCACAGATACGCAGTATTTT. Translation gives CASGQGGATDTQYF.

Ten or more counts support this clonotype. J is TRBJ2-7 and V is TRBV28; D gene ambiguous. CDR1 MDHEN and CDR2 SYDVKM come from the germline V gene. This CDR3 has 16 residues. The V and J ends lost 3 bases and 0 bases respectively, with 15 bases between them. CDR3 region: CASSFVPQESSYEQYF. CDR3 in DNA: TGTGCCAGCAGTTTTGTCCCCCAGGAGAGCTCCTACGAGCAGTACTTC.

This clonotype has a single count. The genes are TRBV7-9 and TRBJ1-4; TRBD1 might be the D (6 bases). Germline V gene lookup returns CDR1 SEHNR and CDR2 FQNEAQ (reference sequence). V lost 8 bases, J lost 4 bases, and 11 bases lay in between. This CDR3 has 13 residues. The DNA for the CDR3 is TGTGCCAGCGAAACAGGGATTAATGAAAAACTGTTTTTT. It encodes CASETGINEKLFF.

The rearrangement links TRBV19 to TRBJ1-5; D might be TRBD1 (6 bases). V lost 3 bases, J lost 6 bases, and 15 bases lay in between. The CDR3 totals 15 residues. Germline V gene lookup returns CDR1 LNHDA and CDR2 SQIVND (reference sequence). CDR3 residues: CASSIGQGTSQPQHF. The CDR3 bases are TGTGCCAGTAGTATCGGTCAGGGGACGAGTCAGCCCCAGCATTTT. Variable domain in full (rest from reference TRBV19 and TRBJ1-5): DGGITQSPKYLFRKEGQNVTLSCEQNLNHDAMYWYRQDPGQGLRLIYYSQIVNDFQKGDIAEGYSVSREKKESFPLTVTSAQKNPTAFYLCASSIGQGTSQPQHFGDGTRLSIL.

As regards this clonotype: One junction end does not reproduce the germline sequence, and a read error may be involved. The chain carries TRBV2 and TRBJ2-7; D possibly uses TRBD1 or TRBD2 (5 bases each). The CDR3 loop spans 16 amino acids. CDR1 SNHLY and CDR2 FYNNEI come from the germline V gene. The CDR3 loop is CASCEAGDHLRYEQYF. The CDR3 DNA reads TGTGCCAGCTGTGAAGCCGGGGACCACTTACGCTACGAGCAGTACTTC. The full variable domain, in which reference TRBV2 and TRBJ2-7 provide the parts outside the CDR3, is EPEVTQTPSHQVTQMGQEVILRCVPISNHLYFYWYRQILGQKVEFLVSFYNNEISEKSEIFDDQFSVERPDGSNFTLKIRSTKLEDSAMYFCASCEAGDHLRYEQYFGPGTRLTVT.

J is TRBJ1-6 and V is TRBV13; the D is unclear. V gave up 4 bases and J gave up 0 bases, with 7 bases separating them. The CDR3 is made up of 15 amino acids. CDR1 and CDR2 (germline): PRHDT, FYEKMQ (reference sequence). The chain's CDR3 is CASSYTSSYNSPLHF. Written as DNA, the CDR3 is TGTGCCAGCAGCTACACGAGCTCCTATAATTCACCCCTCCACTTT.

This clonotype was seen a few times. The CDR3 region is CSPGLAGDHEQFF. The CDR3 bases are TGCAGCCCGGGACTAGCGGGGGACCATGAGCAGTTCTTC. V and J are TRBV29-1 and TRBJ2-1, with 14 bases lining up with TRBD2. CDR3 size: 13 residues. The germline gives CDR1 SQVTM, CDR2 ANQGSEA. After removal of 8 bases from V and 8 bases from J, the junction contained 5 bases not matched to a gene.

This clonotype appeared many times. The J gene is TRBJ2-3, the V gene TRBV24-1; 11 bases are shared with TRBD1. Germline trimming cut 4 bases from V and 5 bases from J; bases unmatched to any gene: 4. Germline CDR1 KGHDR, CDR2 SFDVKD. This CDR3 spans 15 amino acids. The CDR3: CATSDSGQGGDTQYF. The CDR3 nucleotides are TGTGCCACCAGTGACTCGGGACAGGGGGGAGATACGCAGTATTTT.

The sample holds many counts of this clonotype. V is TRBV28 and J is TRBJ2-7; D possibly corresponds to TRBD1 (5 bases). CDR1 MDHEN and CDR2 SYDVKM come from the germline V gene. This CDR3 contains 14 residues. V dropped 8 bases and J dropped 6 bases, with 20 bases sitting between them. The CDR3 coding sequence is TGTGCCAGCCAACAAACAGGTACCCCCGGCGAGCAGTACTTC. It codes for CASQQTGTPGEQYF.

This clonotype was seen repeatedly, ten times or more. CDR3 in amino acids: CASSSSTGTHGYTF. Here the CDR3 DNA reads TGTGCCAGCAGCTCCTCCACAGGGACCCATGGCTACACCTTC. The chain uses TRBV5-6 and TRBJ1-2; possibly TRBD1 for D (6 bases). Germline CDR1 SGHDT, CDR2 YYEEEE. Trimming stripped 3 bases from V and 6 bases from J, with 15 bases between. CDR3 length: 14 residues.

This clonotype has a count of ten or more. This chain links TRBV7-6 with TRBJ2-1; no clear D. The V end was cut by 5 bases, the J end by 1 base, with 9 bases between. The CDR3 has 14 amino acids. Germline loops: CDR1 SGHVS, CDR2 FNYEAQ. CDR3 region: CASSLETSYNEQFF. The CDR3 DNA sequence: TGTGCCAGCAGCCTCGAAACGTCCTACAATGAGCAGTTCTTC. Full variable domain (remainder filled in from reference TRBV7-6 and TRBJ2-1): GAGVSQSPRYKVTKRGQDVALRCDPISGHVSLYWYRQALGQGPEFLTYFNYEAQQDKSGLPNDRFSAERPEGSISTLTIQRTEQRDSAMYRCASSLETSYNEQFFGPGTRLTVL.

This clonotype was observed many times. The chain couples TRBV7-8 to TRBJ1-4; tentatively, D is TRBD1 (6 bases). Trimming shortened V by 4 bases and J by 8 bases, and 20 bases separated the two germline ends. The CDR3 sequence is 16 residues long. CDR1 and CDR2 (germline): SGHVS, FQNEAQ. CDR3 DNA: TGTGCCAGCAGCTCCCCGGACAGCCTCCAGGGAGAAAAACTGTTTTTT. It yields the protein CASSSPDSLQGEKLFF.

The V gene is TRBV6-6, the J gene TRBJ2-7; D call uncertain. Germline loops: CDR1 MNHNY, CDR2 SVGAGI (reference sequence). CDR3 length: 13 residues. V lost 0 bases, J lost 5 bases, and 8 bases lay in between. The CDR3 reads CASSYSPSDEQYF. The CDR3 region has the DNA TGTGCCAGCAGTTACTCCCCGTCGGACGAGCAGTACTTC.

V is TRBV30 and J is TRBJ1-1; D ambiguous. The CDR3 runs to 13 residues. Trimming pared 5 bases from V and 3 bases from J, leaving 13 bases between. Germline loops: CDR1 GTSNPN, CDR2 SVGIG (reference sequence). CDR3 nucleotide sequence: TGTGCCTGGGTTCCCGTGGAACACACTGAAGCTTTCTTT. Its protein is CAWVPVEHTEAFF. The complete variable domain, with remaining parts taken from reference TRBV30 and TRBJ1-1, reads SQTIHQWPATLVQPVGSPLSLECTVEGTSNPNLYWYRQAAGRGLQLLFYSVGIGQISSEVPQNLSASRPQDRQFILSSKKLLLSDSGFYLCAWVPVEHTEAFFGQGTRLTVV.

Ten or more counts support this clonotype. The CDR3 DNA reads TGTGCCAGCATTTTACGTTCGGGGGTTGGGTACGAGCAGTACTTC. As protein: CASILRSGVGYEQYF. The chain is built from TRBV6-1 and TRBJ2-7; tentative D call: TRBD2 (6 bases). The germline V gene has CDR1 MNHNS and CDR2 SASEGT. CDR3 size: 15 residues. V lost 7 bases and J lost 4, with 20 bases in between.

There are a few counts of this clonotype. The chain employs TRBV12-3 or TRBV12-4 and TRBJ2-2; D gene uncertain. Trimming cost V 3 bases and J 7 bases, with 12 bases left between them. The CDR3 has 14 residues. CDR3 DNA sequence: TGTGCCAGCAGTTTTTTTAGGGTTGGCGGGGAGCTGTTTTTT. This gives the protein CASSFFRVGGELFF.

The rearrangement uses TRBV14 and TRBJ2-5; D ambiguous. Germline values: CDR1 SGHDN, CDR2 FVKESK. The CDR3 loop spans 13 amino acids. V was pared by 0 bases and J by 6 bases, with 8 bases between. CDR3 loop: CASSQDYSKTQYF. CDR3 bases: TGTGCCAGCAGCCAAGATTATTCGAAGACCCAGTACTTC.

The chain employs TRBV7-8 and TRBJ2-5; 10 bases agree with TRBD1. CDR3 length equals 15 residues. V lost 5 bases and J lost 1; bases outside the gene matches: 4. Germline V lookup: CDR1 SGHVS, CDR2 FQNEAQ. The CDR3 coding sequence is TGTGCCAGCAGCCGGGACAGGGGATCCCAAGAGACCCAGTACTTC. Its translation is CASSRDRGSQETQYF.

Many counts were recorded for this clonotype. The chain employs TRBV4-1 and TRBJ2-3; D possibly corresponds to TRBD2 (7 bases). The CDR3 totals 14 residues. CDR1 MGHRA and CDR2 YSYEKL come from the germline V gene. Trimming cost V 4 bases and J 4 bases, with 12 bases left between them. DNA of the CDR3: TGCGCCAGCAGCCGGGGGGGCCGTCCAGATACGCAGTATTTT. Its translation is CASSRGGRPDTQYF.

This clonotype was observed many times. The V and J genes are TRBV28 and TRBJ1-5; D perhaps matches TRBD1 (5 bases). V gave up 3 bases and J gave up 7 bases, with 7 bases separating them. Germline loops: CDR1 MDHEN, CDR2 SYDVKM. CDR3 length: 12 residues. In DNA form, the CDR3 reads TGTGCCAGCAGTTTCGGGGGACAGCCCCAGCATTTT. Amino acids: CASSFGGQPQHF.

The V gene is TRBV7-6, the J gene TRBJ1-6; tentative D call: TRBD1 (6 bases). Germline V lookup: CDR1 SGHVS, CDR2 FNYEAQ. The CDR3 loop spans 15 amino acids. Trimming cost V 5 bases and J 10 bases, with 18 bases left between them. For the CDR3, the DNA is TGTGCCAGCAGCCATCCCCGGGGGCTGCCGTCACCCCTCCACTTT. It codes for CASSHPRGLPSPLHF.

This chain joins TRBV7-2 and TRBJ2-7, with 13 bases identical to TRBD2. With 6 bases clipped from V and 3 bases from J, the junction kept 8 bases outside the gene matches. Germline V gene lookup returns CDR1 SGHTA and CDR2 FQGNSA. This CDR3 spans 16 amino acids. CDR3 amino acids: CASRGFTSGGGYEQYF. CDR3 nucleotide sequence: TGTGCCAGCAGGGGTTTTACTAGCGGGGGGGGCTACGAGCAGTACTTC.